This T cell receptor (beta chain) was identified in a study of blood T cell repertoires in COVID-19 (dated by TCRdb to about 2020). In terms of the full investigation: Samples from collaborators originated in the United States, Italy and Spain and spanned both the acute and convalescent phases of COVID-19. Samples came from the ongoing ImmuneRACE study (first 160 participants) plus 1,254 subjects from 6 global collaborators. The material from the prospective study consisted of cDNA or gDNA derived from T cells, B-cell-depleted T cells, or PBMCs. Sample metadata almost always included a de-identified subject ID, COVID-19 status, age in years and sex. Deeply sampled blood TCRbeta repertoires from subjects exposed to, actively infected with, or recovered from COVID-19 were included in the dataset. A freely available public database, intended as a resource for researchers studying the immune response to SARS-CoV-2, is where the repertoires were released. HLA class I and class II types, where available, came from metadata supplied by the sample provider rather than from assay-based typing. Findings and caveats that apply to the study as a whole: The quantity of clinical and demographic metadata differed by source and by participant and was supplied without curation.

This clone was detected a few times. Its antigen remains undetermined. The sample holds no much larger clone one base away, and base qualities are not on file. TCRbeta CDR3 regions were amplified from genomic DNA using the immunoSEQ Assay, a bias-controlled multiplex PCR. In the authors' own workflow: The number of nucleated cells in each sample was estimated by amplification of reference gene primers within the assay. To quantify the absolute abundance of each unique TCRbeta CDR3 rearrangement, sequence reads were collapsed and filtered. For each sample, productive Simpson clonality was calculated as the square root of Simpson's diversity index over productive rearrangements. As stored in TCRdb, this immuneACCESS dataset retains in-frame rearrangements with V and J assigned. A fraction of the clones does not appear; measured against another copy, unresolved V genes explain less than half of the discrepancy, and the remainder lacks a known reason. V and J calls and clone size are copied from that table; D and trimming were computed from the DNA. This sample holds approximately 240,000 clones; approximately 91% were observed only once. The ten largest clones capture 2.1% of the sample.

A second Seattle source provided samples from volunteer blood donors who had recovered from COVID-19. Each collaborating institution followed its own protocols to collect whole blood in K2EDTA tubes. For TCRbeta analysis, collaborators shipped samples in one of three forms: frozen whole blood, isolated PBMCs, or DNA extracted from either of those sample types. V is cut by 0 bases and J by 0 bases, and the space between the germline ends is 13 bases. The germline V gene provides CDR1 SGHTS and CDR2 YDEGEE. The CDR3, cysteine through phenylalanine, is 16 amino acids long. Only the CDR3 DNA is retained, 48 bases long and in frame from the first base.

The rearrangement combines TRBV5-8 with TRBJ2-7; TRBD2 is a weak D gene call, 6 bases matching. Sequencing input: peripheral blood. This clonotype was obtained from a woman aged 40-49 years who had recovered from COVID-19. The CDR3 region has the sequence CASSLGPRGLSYEQYF. The DNA is as follows: TGTGCCAGCAGCTTGGGCCCGAGGGGACTCTCCTACGAGCAGTACTTC.